These T cell receptor beta chains were read from a single sample in a study of blood T cell repertoires in COVID-19. The repertoire was sequenced with immunoSEQ multiplex PCR; TCRdb's copy has only in-frame clones and lacks some. This repertoire shows fewer than 85,000 clones, 83% found once; its top ten account for 6.5% to 7.5%. Sequenced input: peripheral blood. The receptors originated from a young man with COVID-19, enrolled during active disease. Each CDR3 is given without its conserved first and last residue. Fields, in order: V gene, CDR3 length, J gene, CDR3 protein.

TRBV6-5,11,TRBJ1-5,ASRGQGNQPQH
TRBV5-1,13,TRBJ2-1,ASSSLANGPNEQF
TRBV18,12,TRBJ1-4,ASSPQPTNEKLF
TRBV3-1/TRBV3-2,13,TRBJ1-2,ASRDRGTRMDGYT
TRBV10-3,12,TRBJ1-3,AISRTGTGNTIY
TRBV7-2,13,TRBJ1-2,ASRQNRAPNYGYT
TRBV3-1/TRBV3-2,11,TRBJ1-6,ASSQGRGSPLH
TRBV5-5,14,TRBJ1-6,ASSYDAGGRGSPLH
TRBV2,13,TRBJ1-6,ASRGDSARNSPLH
TRBV7-2,10,TRBJ2-5,ASSLNGETQY
TRBV6-2/TRBV6-3,13,TRBJ1-1,ASSYSDTLNTEAF
TRBV24-1,16,TRBJ2-2,AEPTGSSGPPNTGELF
TRBV5-1,13,TRBJ1-1,ASQLVGQGDTEAF
TRBV19,13,TRBJ2-1,ASSIRGSPYNEQF
TRBV7-8,11,TRBJ1-2,ASSLYVRNGYT
TRBV28,13,TRBJ1-2,ASRLTGGREKGYT
TRBV9,13,TRBJ1-5,ASSPTGGSNQPQH
TRBV19,10,TRBJ2-1,ASSILGDEQF
TRBV9,13,TRBJ1-6,ASSVDAGQDSPLH
TRBV2,11,TRBJ1-2,ASRRDRDSGYT
TRBV5-1,13,TRBJ2-5,ASSPPLAGQETQY
TRBV28,12,TRBJ1-2,ASSLMAVNYGYT
TRBV2,13,TRBJ2-1,ASSRTGASEDEQF
TRBV20-1,13,TRBJ2-1,SASGTSGRSNEQF
TRBV28,13,TRBJ2-7,ASSFSLAGRYEQY
TRBV7-8,13,TRBJ1-1,ASSLGLEGAAEAF
TRBV7-2,11,TRBJ2-7,ASKKTGGNEQY
TRBV27,14,TRBJ1-1,ASSLSFTGGNTEAF